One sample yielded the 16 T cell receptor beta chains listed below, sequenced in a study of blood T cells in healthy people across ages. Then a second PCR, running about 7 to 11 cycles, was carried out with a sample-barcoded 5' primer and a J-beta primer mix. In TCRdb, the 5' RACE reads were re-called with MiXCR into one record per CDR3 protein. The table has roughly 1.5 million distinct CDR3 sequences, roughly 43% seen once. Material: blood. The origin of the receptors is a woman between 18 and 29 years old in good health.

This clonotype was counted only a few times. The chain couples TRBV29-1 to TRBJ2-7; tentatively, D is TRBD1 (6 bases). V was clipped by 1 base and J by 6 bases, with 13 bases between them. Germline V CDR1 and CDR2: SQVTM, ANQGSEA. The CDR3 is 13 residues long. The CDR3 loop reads CSVEAGRGSEQYF. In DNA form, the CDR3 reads TGCAGCGTTGAAGCCGGAAGGGGGTCCGAGCAGTACTTC.

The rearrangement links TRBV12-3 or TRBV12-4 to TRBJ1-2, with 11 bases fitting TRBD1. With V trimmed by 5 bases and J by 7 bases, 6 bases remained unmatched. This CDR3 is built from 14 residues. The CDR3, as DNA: TGTGCCAGCAGTATCGGACAGGGGGCGAGTGGCTACACCTTC. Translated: CASSIGQGASGYTF.

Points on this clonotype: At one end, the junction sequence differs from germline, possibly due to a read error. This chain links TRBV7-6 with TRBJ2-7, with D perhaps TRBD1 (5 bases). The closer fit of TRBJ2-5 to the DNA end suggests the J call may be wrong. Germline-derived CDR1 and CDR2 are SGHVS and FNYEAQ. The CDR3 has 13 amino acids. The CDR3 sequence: CASNLVQAPTQYF. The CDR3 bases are TGTGCCAGCAACTTAGTACAGGCTCCGACCCAGTACTTC.

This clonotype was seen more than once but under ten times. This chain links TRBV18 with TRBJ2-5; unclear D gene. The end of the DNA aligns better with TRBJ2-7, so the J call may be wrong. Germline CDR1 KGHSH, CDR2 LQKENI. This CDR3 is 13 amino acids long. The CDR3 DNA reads TGTGCCAGCTCACCACTGGGCGAATCCGAGCAGTACTTC. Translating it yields CASSPLGESEQYF.

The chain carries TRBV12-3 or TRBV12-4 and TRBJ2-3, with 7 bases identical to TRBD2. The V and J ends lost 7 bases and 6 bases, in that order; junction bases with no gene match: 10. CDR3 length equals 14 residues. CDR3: CASNLGGETDTQYF. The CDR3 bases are TGTGCCAGCAATTTGGGGGGGGAGACCGATACGCAGTATTTT.

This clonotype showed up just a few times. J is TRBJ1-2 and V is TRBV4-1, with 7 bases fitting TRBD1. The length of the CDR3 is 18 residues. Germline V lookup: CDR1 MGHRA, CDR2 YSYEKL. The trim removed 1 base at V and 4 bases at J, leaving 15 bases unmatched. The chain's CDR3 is CASSQGRQGPRSRYGYTF. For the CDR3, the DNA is TGCGCCAGCAGCCAAGGACGACAGGGACCCCGATCTCGCTATGGCTACACCTTC.

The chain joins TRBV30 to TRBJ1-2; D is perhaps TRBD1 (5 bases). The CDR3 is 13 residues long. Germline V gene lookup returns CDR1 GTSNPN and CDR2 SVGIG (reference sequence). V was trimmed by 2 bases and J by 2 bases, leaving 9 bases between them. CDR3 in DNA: TGTGCCTGGAGTACGGGACGGAACTATGGCTACACCTTC. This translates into CAWSTGRNYGYTF. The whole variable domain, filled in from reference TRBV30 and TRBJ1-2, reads SQTIHQWPATLVQPVGSPLSLECTVEGTSNPNLYWYRQAAGRGLQLLFYSVGIGQISSEVPQNLSASRPQDRQFILSSKKLLLSDSGFYLCAWSTGRNYGYTFGSGTRLTVV.

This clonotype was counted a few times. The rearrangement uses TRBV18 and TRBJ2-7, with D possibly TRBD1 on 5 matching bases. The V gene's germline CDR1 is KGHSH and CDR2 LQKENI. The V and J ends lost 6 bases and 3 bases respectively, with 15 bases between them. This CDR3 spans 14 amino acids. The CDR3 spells CASSHRWKSYEQYF. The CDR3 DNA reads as TGTGCCAGCTCTCACAGGTGGAAAAGCTACGAGCAGTACTTC.

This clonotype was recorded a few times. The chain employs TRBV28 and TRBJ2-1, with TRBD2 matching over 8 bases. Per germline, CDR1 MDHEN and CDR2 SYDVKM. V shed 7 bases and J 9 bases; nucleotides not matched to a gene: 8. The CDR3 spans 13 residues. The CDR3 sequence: CASMTGGPGEQFF. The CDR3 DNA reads TGTGCCAGCATGACGGGGGGGCCGGGTGAGCAGTTCTTC.

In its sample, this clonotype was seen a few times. The CDR3 reads CASRTLVRNEQFF. The DNA of the CDR3 is TGTGCCAGCAGGACGTTGGTCAGGAATGAGCAGTTCTTC. The chain has TRBV27 and TRBJ2-1; D ambiguous. The V gene's germline CDR1 is MNHEY and CDR2 SMNVEV (reference sequence). CDR3 length: 13 amino acids. The ends were cut back, 6 bases at V and 7 bases at J, with 13 bases in the middle.

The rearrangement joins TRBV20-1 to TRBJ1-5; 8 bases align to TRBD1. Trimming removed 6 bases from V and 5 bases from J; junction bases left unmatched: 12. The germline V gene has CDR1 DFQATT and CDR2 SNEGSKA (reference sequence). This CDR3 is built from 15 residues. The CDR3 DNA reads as TGCAGTGCCTTCGTAGGGACAGGCGGACATCAGCCCCAGCATTTT. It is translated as CSAFVGTGGHQPQHF.

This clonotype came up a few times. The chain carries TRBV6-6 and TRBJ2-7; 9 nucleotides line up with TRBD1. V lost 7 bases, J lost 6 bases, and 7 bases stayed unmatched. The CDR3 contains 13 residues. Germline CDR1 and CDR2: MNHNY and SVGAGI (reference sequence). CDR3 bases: TGTGCCAGCACCGGGACAGGGACAGGCGAGCAGTACTTC. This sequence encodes CASTGTGTGEQYF.

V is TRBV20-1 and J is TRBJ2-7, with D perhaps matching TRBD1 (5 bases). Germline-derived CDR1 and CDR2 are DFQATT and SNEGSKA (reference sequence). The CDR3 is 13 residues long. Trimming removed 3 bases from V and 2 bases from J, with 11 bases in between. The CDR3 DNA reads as TGCAGTGCTAGGGGCCAGGGCCCCTACGAGCAGTACTTC. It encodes CSARGQGPYEQYF.

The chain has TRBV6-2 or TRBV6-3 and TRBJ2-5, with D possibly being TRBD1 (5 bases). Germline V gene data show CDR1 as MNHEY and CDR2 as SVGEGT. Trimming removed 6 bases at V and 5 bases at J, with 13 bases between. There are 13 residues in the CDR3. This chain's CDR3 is CASRIPGWETQYF. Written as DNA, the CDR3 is TGTGCCAGCAGGATTCCAGGGTGGGAGACCCAGTACTTC.

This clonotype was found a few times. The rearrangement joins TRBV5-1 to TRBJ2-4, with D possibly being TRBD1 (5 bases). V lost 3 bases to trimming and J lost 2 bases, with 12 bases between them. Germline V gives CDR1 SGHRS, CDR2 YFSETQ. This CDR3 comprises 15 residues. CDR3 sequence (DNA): TGCGCCAGCAGCTCCAGGGCGCAGACCAAAAACATTCAGTACTTC. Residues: CASSSRAQTKNIQYF.

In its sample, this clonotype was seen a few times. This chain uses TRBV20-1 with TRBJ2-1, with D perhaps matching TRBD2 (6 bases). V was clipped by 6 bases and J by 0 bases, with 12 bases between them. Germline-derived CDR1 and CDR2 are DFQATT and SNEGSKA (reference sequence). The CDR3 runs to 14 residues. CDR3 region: CSAWDFSSYNEQFF. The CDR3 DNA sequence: TGCAGTGCGTGGGACTTCAGCTCCTACAATGAGCAGTTCTTC.